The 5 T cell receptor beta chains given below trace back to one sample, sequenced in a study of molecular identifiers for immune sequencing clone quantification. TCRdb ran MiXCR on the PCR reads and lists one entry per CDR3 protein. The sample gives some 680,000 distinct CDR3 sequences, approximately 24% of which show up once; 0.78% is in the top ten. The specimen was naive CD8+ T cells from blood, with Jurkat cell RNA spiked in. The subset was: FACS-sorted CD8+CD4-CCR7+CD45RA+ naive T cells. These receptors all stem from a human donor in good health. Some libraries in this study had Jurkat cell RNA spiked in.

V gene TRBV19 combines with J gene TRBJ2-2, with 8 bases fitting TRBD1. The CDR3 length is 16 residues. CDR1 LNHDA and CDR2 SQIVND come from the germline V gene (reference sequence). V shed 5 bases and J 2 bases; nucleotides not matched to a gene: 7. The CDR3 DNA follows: TGTGCCAGTAGTTGGGGCACAGGGGGAAACACCGGGGAGCTGTTTTTT. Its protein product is CASSWGTGGNTGELFF. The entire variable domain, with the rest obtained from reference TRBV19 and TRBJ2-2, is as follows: DGGITQSPKYLFRKEGQNVTLSCEQNLNHDAMYWYRQDPGQGLRLIYYSQIVNDFQKGDIAEGYSVSREKKESFPLTVTSAQKNPTAFYLCASSWGTGGNTGELFFGEGSRLTVL.

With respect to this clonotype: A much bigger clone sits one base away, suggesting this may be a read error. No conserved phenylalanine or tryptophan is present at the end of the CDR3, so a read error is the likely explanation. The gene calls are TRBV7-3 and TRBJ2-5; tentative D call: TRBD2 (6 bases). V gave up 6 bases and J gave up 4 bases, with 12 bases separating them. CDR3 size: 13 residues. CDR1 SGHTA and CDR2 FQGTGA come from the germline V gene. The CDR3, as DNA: TGTGCCAGCAGGCCTAGCGTTGGAGAGACCCAGTACATC. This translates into CASRPSVGETQYI.

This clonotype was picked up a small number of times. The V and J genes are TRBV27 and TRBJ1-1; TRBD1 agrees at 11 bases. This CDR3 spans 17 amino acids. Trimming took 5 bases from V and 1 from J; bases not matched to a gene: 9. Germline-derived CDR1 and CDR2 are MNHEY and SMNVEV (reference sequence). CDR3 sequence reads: CASSPRTGGATNTEAFF. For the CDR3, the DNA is TGTGCCAGCAGTCCCCGGACAGGGGGCGCGACGAACACTGAAGCTTTCTTT.

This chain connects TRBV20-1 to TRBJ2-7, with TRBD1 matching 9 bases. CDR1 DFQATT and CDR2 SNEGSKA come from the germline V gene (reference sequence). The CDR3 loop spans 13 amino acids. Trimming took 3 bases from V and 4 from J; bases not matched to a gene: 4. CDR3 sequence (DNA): TGCAGTGCTAGTGGGGACAGGGTATACGAGCAGTACTTC. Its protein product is CSASGDRVYEQYF.

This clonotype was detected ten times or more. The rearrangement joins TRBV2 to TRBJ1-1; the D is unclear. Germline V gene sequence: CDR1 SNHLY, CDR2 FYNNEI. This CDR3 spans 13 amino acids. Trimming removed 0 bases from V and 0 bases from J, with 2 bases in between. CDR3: CASSEALNTEAFF. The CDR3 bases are TGTGCCAGCAGTGAAGCACTGAACACTGAAGCTTTCTTT.